The rows below give T cell receptor beta chains drawn from one sample of a study of cytomegalovirus exposure and HLA in healthy donors. Produced via immunoSEQ multiplex PCR; TCRdb's table is partial and in-frame only. Of 100,000 or so clones in the sample, roughly 82% were seen once. Sequences were obtained from PBMCs. These TCRs come from a middle-aged man in good health and CMV-seronegative. Both conserved end residues are part of each CDR3. Fields, in order: D gene, clone size, J gene, V gene, CDR3 DNA, CDR3 protein. A D gene is named only where the DNA matches it firmly. Clone size appears in some rows only: once, few, many, or a class for an expanded clone.

d_gene: .
abundance: .
j_gene: TRBJ2-7
v_gene: TRBV7-9
CDR3nt: TGTGCCAGCAGTCGCCCACAAACCAATCCTTCCTACGAGCAGTACTTC
CDR3aa: CASSRPQTNPSYEQYF

d_gene: .
abundance: .
j_gene: TRBJ2-7
v_gene: TRBV7-8
CDR3nt: TGTGCCAGCAAACGGAGCGGTTACTACGAGCAGTACTTC
CDR3aa: CASKRSGYYEQYF

d_gene: .
abundance: .
j_gene: TRBJ2-3
v_gene: TRBV5-1
CDR3nt: TGCGCCAGCAATATGGGGGGGGGCAGCACAGGTACGCAGTATTTT
CDR3aa: CASNMGGGSTGTQYF

d_gene: .
abundance: .
j_gene: TRBJ2-7
v_gene: TRBV18
CDR3nt: TGTGCCAGCTCACCCAACACAGGGATCGAGCAGTACTTC
CDR3aa: CASSPNTGIEQYF

d_gene: .
abundance: .
j_gene: TRBJ2-7
v_gene: TRBV5-1
CDR3nt: TGCGCCAGCAGCCAAAACTACGAGCAGTACTTC
CDR3aa: CASSQNYEQYF

d_gene: .
abundance: once
j_gene: TRBJ2-2
v_gene: TRBV10-2
CDR3nt: TGCGCCACCCCCGACAGGACCACCGGGGAGCTGTTTTTT
CDR3aa: CATPDRTTGELFF

d_gene: TRBD2
abundance: .
j_gene: TRBJ2-7
v_gene: TRBV14
CDR3nt: TGTGCCAGCAGCCACACTAGCGGGAGACCCTACGAGCAGTACTTC
CDR3aa: CASSHTSGRPYEQYF

d_gene: TRBD2
abundance: .
j_gene: TRBJ2-1
v_gene: TRBV25-1
CDR3nt: TGTGCCAGCAGTGAATATAGCGGGAGGGGGTACAATGAGCAGTTCTTC
CDR3aa: CASSEYSGRGYNEQFF

d_gene: .
abundance: once
j_gene: TRBJ2-5
v_gene: TRBV5-6
CDR3nt: TGTGCCAGCAGCACTTTCCTAAGGGGGGGGAGAGAGACCCAGTACTTC
CDR3aa: CASSTFLRGGRETQYF

d_gene: TRBD2
abundance: .
j_gene: TRBJ2-7
v_gene: TRBV7-7
CDR3nt: TGTGCTAGCAGCTTAGCGGGGGGGATGAACGAGCAGTACTTC
CDR3aa: CASSLAGGMNEQYF

d_gene: .
abundance: .
j_gene: TRBJ1-2
v_gene: TRBV5-4
CDR3nt: TGTGCCAGCAGCTGGGAGAACTATGGCTACACCTTC
CDR3aa: CASSWENYGYTF

d_gene: .
abundance: .
j_gene: TRBJ1-1
v_gene: TRBV28
CDR3nt: TGTGCCAGCAGCTCACGGGGGGGGCTGAACACTGAAGCTTTCTTT
CDR3aa: CASSSRGGLNTEAFF

d_gene: .
abundance: .
j_gene: TRBJ2-3
v_gene: TRBV6-5
CDR3nt: TGTGCCAGTCGGGAAACTGGGCGCGACACAGATACGCGGTATTTT
CDR3aa: CASRETGRDTDTRYF

d_gene: .
abundance: .
j_gene: TRBJ2-7
v_gene: TRBV7-9
CDR3nt: TGTGCCAGCAGCGCCCTAGGGGCCGCCGAGCAGTACTTC
CDR3aa: CASSALGAAEQYF

d_gene: .
abundance: .
j_gene: TRBJ1-5
v_gene: TRBV19
CDR3nt: TGTGCCAGTAAGAGTTCAGGGCGTTACGATCAGCCCCAGCATTTT
CDR3aa: CASKSSGRYDQPQHF

d_gene: .
abundance: .
j_gene: TRBJ1-2
v_gene: TRBV18
CDR3nt: TGTGCCAGCTCACCAACAGCGGATGGCTACACCTTC
CDR3aa: CASSPTADGYTF

d_gene: .
abundance: .
j_gene: TRBJ2-7
v_gene: TRBV6-5
CDR3nt: TGTGCCAGCAGCTACCGAGACCCAGGGGCCGGTGAGCAGTACTTC
CDR3aa: CASSYRDPGAGEQYF

d_gene: .
abundance: few
j_gene: TRBJ1-1
v_gene: TRBV6-5
CDR3nt: TGTGCCAGCAGGGCAGATGACAATATGAACACTGAAGCTTTCTTT
CDR3aa: CASRADDNMNTEAFF

d_gene: .
abundance: .
j_gene: TRBJ2-1
v_gene: TRBV7-2
CDR3nt: TGTGCCAGCAGCCCCGACAGAAGTACCTACAATGAGCAGTTCTTC
CDR3aa: CASSPDRSTYNEQFF

d_gene: TRBD2
abundance: .
j_gene: TRBJ2-7
v_gene: TRBV30
CDR3nt: TGTGCCTGTCAACTAGCGACTACGCAGCAGTACTTC
CDR3aa: CACQLATTQQYF

d_gene: TRBD1
abundance: .
j_gene: TRBJ1-2
v_gene: TRBV5-1
CDR3nt: TGCGCCAGCAGCTTGGGACAGGGGATCCCTATCGGCTACACCTTC
CDR3aa: CASSLGQGIPIGYTF

d_gene: TRBD2
abundance: .
j_gene: TRBJ2-4
v_gene: TRBV4-2
CDR3nt: TGTGCCAGCAGCCAAGTTGTGACTAGCGGAGTTGACATTCAGTACTTC
CDR3aa: CASSQVVTSGVDIQYF

d_gene: TRBD1
abundance: once
j_gene: TRBJ2-7
v_gene: TRBV6-1
CDR3nt: TGTGCCAGCGGAGACCGGGACAGGAACGAGCAGTACTTC
CDR3aa: CASGDRDRNEQYF

d_gene: TRBD1
abundance: .
j_gene: TRBJ2-4
v_gene: TRBV5-1
CDR3nt: TGCGCCAGCAGCTCCCGGGACAGGGACATTCAGTACTTC
CDR3aa: CASSSRDRDIQYF

d_gene: .
abundance: .
j_gene: TRBJ2-7
v_gene: TRBV7-2
CDR3nt: TGTGCCAGCAGCTCCCTCCCCTCACAGAGCCTGGTGAGCGAGCAGTACTTC
CDR3aa: CASSSLPSQSLVSEQYF

d_gene: .
abundance: few
j_gene: TRBJ2-3
v_gene: TRBV18
CDR3nt: TGTGCCAGCTCACCACGGGACTTTAGCGGATACACAGATACGCAGTATTTT
CDR3aa: CASSPRDFSGYTDTQYF

d_gene: .
abundance: .
j_gene: TRBJ2-2
v_gene: TRBV5-6
CDR3nt: TGTGCCAGCAGCTCCAGACGGGCGAACACCGGGGAGCTGTTTTTT
CDR3aa: CASSSRRANTGELFF

d_gene: .
abundance: .
j_gene: TRBJ1-5
v_gene: TRBV16
CDR3nt: TGTGCCAGCAGCGAGCAGGGGTATCAGCCCCAGCATTTT
CDR3aa: CASSEQGYQPQHF

d_gene: .
abundance: .
j_gene: TRBJ2-7
v_gene: TRBV10-2
CDR3nt: TGCGCCAGCAGTGAGTTTGCGCAGGGTACTCACGAGCAGTACTTC
CDR3aa: CASSEFAQGTHEQYF

d_gene: TRBD2
abundance: .
j_gene: TRBJ2-2
v_gene: TRBV27
CDR3nt: TGTGCCAGCCGCAGGTCGACTAGCGGTACCGGGGAGCTGTTTTTT
CDR3aa: CASRRSTSGTGELFF

d_gene: .
abundance: .
j_gene: TRBJ1-1
v_gene: TRBV6-5
CDR3nt: TGTGCCAGCAGTAAGGGTCGTCGAAGGGGCAATGAAGCTTTCTTT
CDR3aa: CASSKGRRRGNEAFF

d_gene: TRBD1
abundance: once
j_gene: TRBJ2-6
v_gene: TRBV27
CDR3nt: TGTGCCAGCAGTTTTACGACAGGGACTGGGGCCAACGTCCTGACTTTC
CDR3aa: CASSFTTGTGANVLTF

d_gene: .
abundance: .
j_gene: TRBJ1-1
v_gene: TRBV28
CDR3nt: TGTGCCAGCAGTTTCGCGGGGCCCTACACTGAAGCTTTCTTT
CDR3aa: CASSFAGPYTEAFF

d_gene: TRBD2
abundance: .
j_gene: TRBJ2-1
v_gene: TRBV11-2
CDR3nt: TGTGCCAGCAGCTCGGGGACTAGCGGGACCAATGAGCAGTTCTTC
CDR3aa: CASSSGTSGTNEQFF

d_gene: TRBD1
abundance: .
j_gene: TRBJ2-2
v_gene: TRBV29-1
CDR3nt: TGCAGCGTACAGGGGCCGGTTCGCACCGGGGAGCTGTTTTTT
CDR3aa: CSVQGPVRTGELFF

d_gene: .
abundance: .
j_gene: TRBJ2-2
v_gene: TRBV4-1
CDR3nt: TGCGCCAGCAGCCCTACCCTGGGAGCGAACGCGAACACCGGGGAGCTGTTTTTT
CDR3aa: CASSPTLGANANTGELFF

d_gene: .
abundance: .
j_gene: TRBJ2-1
v_gene: TRBV4-1
CDR3nt: TGCGCCAGCAGCCAAGTCAGGGGGCGGGAGAACAATGAGCAGTTCTTC
CDR3aa: CASSQVRGRENNEQFF

d_gene: .
abundance: few
j_gene: TRBJ2-7
v_gene: TRBV19
CDR3nt: TGTGCCAGTATTGGACCAGGACAGTTGGCCTACGAGCAGTACTTC
CDR3aa: CASIGPGQLAYEQYF

d_gene: TRBD1
abundance: .
j_gene: TRBJ2-1
v_gene: TRBV10-2
CDR3nt: TGCGCCAGCAGCCAGAAGACAGGGTACTACAATGAGCAGTTCTTC
CDR3aa: CASSQKTGYYNEQFF

d_gene: .
abundance: .
j_gene: TRBJ2-3
v_gene: TRBV6-1
CDR3nt: TGTGCCAGCAGTGCAGGCCCTAGCACAGATACGCAGTATTTT
CDR3aa: CASSAGPSTDTQYF

d_gene: .
abundance: few
j_gene: TRBJ1-2
v_gene: TRBV6-1
CDR3nt: TGTGCCAGCACCCAATCCCTTGCTCAGGGTATGGGCTACACCTTC
CDR3aa: CASTQSLAQGMGYTF

d_gene: .
abundance: .
j_gene: TRBJ1-2
v_gene: TRBV18
CDR3nt: TGTGCCAGCTCACCGTCGACAGAATTTAACTATGGCTACACCTTC
CDR3aa: CASSPSTEFNYGYTF

d_gene: TRBD1
abundance: .
j_gene: TRBJ1-5
v_gene: TRBV28
CDR3nt: TGTGCCAGCAGTGCGACAGGGGGCCTAGGTCAGCCCCAGCATTTT
CDR3aa: CASSATGGLGQPQHF

d_gene: .
abundance: .
j_gene: TRBJ1-1
v_gene: TRBV18
CDR3nt: TGTGCCAGCTCCCCTAGTAGGGGGGGCACTGAAGCTTTCTTT
CDR3aa: CASSPSRGGTEAFF

d_gene: TRBD1
abundance: once
j_gene: TRBJ1-1
v_gene: TRBV6-6
CDR3nt: TGTGCCAGCAGTTATGGGACAGGGGGTTTGGACACTGAAGCTTTCTTT
CDR3aa: CASSYGTGGLDTEAFF

d_gene: TRBD1
abundance: .
j_gene: TRBJ2-7
v_gene: TRBV28
CDR3nt: TGTGCCAGCAGTTTGGACAGGGGGCGCATTTCCGGCGAGCAGTACTTC
CDR3aa: CASSLDRGRISGEQYF

d_gene: TRBD2
abundance: .
j_gene: TRBJ2-2
v_gene: TRBV5-4
CDR3nt: TGTGCCAGCAGCCTCGGACTAGCCACCGGGGAGCTGTTTTTT
CDR3aa: CASSLGLATGELFF